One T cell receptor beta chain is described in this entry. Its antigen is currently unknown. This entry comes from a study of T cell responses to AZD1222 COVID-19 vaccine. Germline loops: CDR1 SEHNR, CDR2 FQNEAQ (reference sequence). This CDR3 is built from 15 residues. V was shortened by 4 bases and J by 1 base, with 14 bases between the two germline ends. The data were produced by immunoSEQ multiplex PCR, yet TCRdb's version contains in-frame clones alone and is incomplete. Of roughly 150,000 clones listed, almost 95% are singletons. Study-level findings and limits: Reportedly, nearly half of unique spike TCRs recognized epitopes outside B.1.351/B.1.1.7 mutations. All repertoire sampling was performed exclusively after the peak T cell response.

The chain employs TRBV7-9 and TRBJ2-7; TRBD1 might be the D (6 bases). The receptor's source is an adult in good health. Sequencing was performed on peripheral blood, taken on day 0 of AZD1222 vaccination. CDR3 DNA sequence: TGTGCCAGCAGCTCAACTCGGACAGCTTCCTACGAGCAGTACTTC. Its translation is CASSSTRTASYEQYF.